This T cell receptor (beta chain) stems from a study of T-cell reconstitution after alpha-beta-depleted transplantation in children. Broader study findings: Certain patients had high TCRbeta diversity at day 60, and it came from recipient T cells and thymic progenitors that survived. Several hundred expanded graft clones reportedly were the source of alpha-beta T cells about two months after transplant. At one year after transplant, newly produced T cells mostly accounted for T-cell counts and diversity.

Germline CDR1 is SGHTA and CDR2 is FQGTGA. Trimming stripped 5 bases from V and 10 bases from J, with 18 bases between. The CDR3 consists of 14 residues. The TCRbeta library incorporated unique molecular identifiers. One entry per CDR3 protein, called by TCRdb with MiXCR from the PCR reads. The table lists about 250,000 distinct CDR3 sequences, around 25% of them singletons. With respect to this clonotype: Antigen: not known.

The TCR was taken from a female patient aged 2-9 years who had a stem cell transplant for congenital amegakaryocytic thrombocytopenia, so the T cells may come from the graft donor. The chain couples TRBV7-3 to TRBJ2-1; D is undetermined. The material was PBMCs, mostly from graft donor cells, obtained 360 days after TCRalphabeta/CD19-depleted stem cell transplant. CDR3 nucleotides: TGTGCCAGCAGCGGGCAGACGACCCCCAAAGAGCAGTTCTTC. The encoded protein is CASSGQTTPKEQFF.